Sequencing of this T cell receptor beta chain was carried out in a study of blood T cell repertoires in COVID-19. Overall study context: COVID-19 samples collected from the United States, Italy and Spain covered acute and convalescent phases.

Profiling relied on immunoSEQ multiplex PCR, and the TCRdb table lists in-frame clones only, not all of them. The sample has some 150,000 clones, approximately 86% seen once. Input material: peripheral blood. The sequence was obtained from an elderly woman in a cohort sampled during active or convalescent COVID-19.

CDR3 nucleotides: TGTGCCAGCAGCTTTTCGGAGAGCTCCTATAATTCACCCCTCCACTTT. This translates into CASSFSESSYNSPLHF. V and J are TRBV7-2 and TRBJ1-6; D call uncertain. Germline-derived CDR1 and CDR2 are SGHTA and FQGNSA. The CDR3 length is 16 residues. V shed 3 bases and J shed 0 bases, with 9 bases lying between them.